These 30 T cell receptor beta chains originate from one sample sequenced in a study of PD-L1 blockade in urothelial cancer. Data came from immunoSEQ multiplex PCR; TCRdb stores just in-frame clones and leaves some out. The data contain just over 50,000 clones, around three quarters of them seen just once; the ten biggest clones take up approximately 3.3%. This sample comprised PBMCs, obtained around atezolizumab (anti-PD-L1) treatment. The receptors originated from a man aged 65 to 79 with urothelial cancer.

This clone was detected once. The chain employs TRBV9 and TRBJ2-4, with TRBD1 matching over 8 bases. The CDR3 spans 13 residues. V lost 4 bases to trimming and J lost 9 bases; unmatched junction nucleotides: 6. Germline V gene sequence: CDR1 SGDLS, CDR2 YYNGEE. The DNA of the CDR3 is TGTGCCAGCAGCCCCCGGACAGGGACCATTCAGTACTTC. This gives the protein CASSPRTGTIQYF.

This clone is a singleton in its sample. This CDR3 is CASTPPRGRTGELFF. CDR3 DNA sequence: TGTGCCAGCACCCCGCCCAGGGGTCGAACCGGGGAGCTGTTTTTT. This rearrangement joins TRBV11-1 to TRBJ2-2; a possible D gene is TRBD1 (6 bases). The CDR3 loop spans 15 amino acids. Trimming cost V 7 bases and J 5 bases, with 17 bases left between them. The V gene's germline CDR1 is SGHAT and CDR2 FQDESV (reference sequence).

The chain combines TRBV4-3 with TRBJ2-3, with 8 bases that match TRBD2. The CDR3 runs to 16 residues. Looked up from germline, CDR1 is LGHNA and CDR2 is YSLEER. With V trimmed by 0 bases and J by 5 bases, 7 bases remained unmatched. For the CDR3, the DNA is TGCGCCAGCAGCCAAGATCACGGGAGGGCCGGAGATACGCAGTATTTT. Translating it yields CASSQDHGRAGDTQYF.

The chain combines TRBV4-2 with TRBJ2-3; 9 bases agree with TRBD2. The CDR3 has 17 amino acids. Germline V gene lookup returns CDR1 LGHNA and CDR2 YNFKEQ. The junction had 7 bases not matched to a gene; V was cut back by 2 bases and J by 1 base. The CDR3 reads CASSQSASGDRTDTQYF. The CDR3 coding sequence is TGTGCCAGCAGCCAATCCGCTAGCGGGGACCGCACAGATACGCAGTATTTT.

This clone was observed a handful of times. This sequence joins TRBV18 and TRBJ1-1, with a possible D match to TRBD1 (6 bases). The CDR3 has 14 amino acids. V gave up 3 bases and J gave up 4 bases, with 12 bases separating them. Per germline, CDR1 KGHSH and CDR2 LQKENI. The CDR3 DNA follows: TGTGCCAGCTCACCGCGGCAGGGGCTCACTGAAGCTTTCTTT. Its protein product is CASSPRQGLTEAFF.

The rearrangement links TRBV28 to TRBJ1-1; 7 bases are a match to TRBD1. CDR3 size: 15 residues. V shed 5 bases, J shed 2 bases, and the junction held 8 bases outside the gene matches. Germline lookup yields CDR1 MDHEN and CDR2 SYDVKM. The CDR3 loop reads CASSNRGRLNTEAFF. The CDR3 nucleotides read TGTGCCAGCAGTAACAGGGGCAGATTAAACACTGAAGCTTTCTTT. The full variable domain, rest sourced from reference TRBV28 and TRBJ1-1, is DVKVTQSSRYLVKRTGEKVFLECVQDMDHENMFWYRQDPGLGLRLIYFSYDVKMKEKGDIPEGYSVSREKKERFSLILESASTNQTSMYLCASSNRGRLNTEAFFGQGTRLTVV.

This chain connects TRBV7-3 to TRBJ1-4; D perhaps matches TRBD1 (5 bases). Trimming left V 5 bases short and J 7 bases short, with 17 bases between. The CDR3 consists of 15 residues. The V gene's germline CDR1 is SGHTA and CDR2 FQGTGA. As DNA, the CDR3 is TGTGCCAGCAGCCTGGGACGCACGGGAGGTGAAAAACTGTTTTTT. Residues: CASSLGRTGGEKLFF.

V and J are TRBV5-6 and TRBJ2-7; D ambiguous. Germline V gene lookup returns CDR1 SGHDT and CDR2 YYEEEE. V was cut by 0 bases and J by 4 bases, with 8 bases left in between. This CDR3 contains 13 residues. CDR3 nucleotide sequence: TGTGCCAGCAGCTTGGAAAGGCGGTACGAGCAGTACTTC. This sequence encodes CASSLERRYEQYF.

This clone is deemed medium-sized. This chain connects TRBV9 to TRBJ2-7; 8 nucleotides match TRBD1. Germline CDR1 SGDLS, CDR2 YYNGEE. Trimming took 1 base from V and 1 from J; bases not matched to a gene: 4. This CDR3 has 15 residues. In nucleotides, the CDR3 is TGTGCCAGCAGCGTAACGGACAGGGAGTCCTACGAGCAGTACTTC. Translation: CASSVTDRESYEQYF.

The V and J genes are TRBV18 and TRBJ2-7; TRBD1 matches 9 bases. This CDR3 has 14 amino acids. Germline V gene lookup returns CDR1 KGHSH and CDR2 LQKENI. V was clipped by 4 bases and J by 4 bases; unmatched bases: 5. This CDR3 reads CASSLGQGSYEQYF. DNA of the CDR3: TGTGCCAGCTCACTGGGACAGGGTAGTTACGAGCAGTACTTC. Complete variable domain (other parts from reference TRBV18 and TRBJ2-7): NAGVMQNPRHLVRRRGQEARLRCSPMKGHSHVYWYRQLPEEGLKFMVYLQKENIIDESGMPKERFSAEFPKEGPSILRIQQVVRGDSAAYFCASSLGQGSYEQYFGPGTRLTVT.

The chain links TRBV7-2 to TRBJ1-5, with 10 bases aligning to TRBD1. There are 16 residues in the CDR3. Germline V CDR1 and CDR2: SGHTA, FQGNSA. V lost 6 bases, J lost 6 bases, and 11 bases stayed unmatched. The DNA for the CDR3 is TGTGCCAGCAGTCCGACAGGGGGCACGACGGGTCAGCCCCAGCATTTT. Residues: CASSPTGGTTGQPQHF. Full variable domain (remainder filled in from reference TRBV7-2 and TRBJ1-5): GAGVSQSPSNKVTEKGKDVELRCDPISGHTALYWYRQSLGQGLEFLIYFQGNSAPDKSGLPSDRFSAERTGGSVSTLTIQRTQQEDSAVYLCASSPTGGTTGQPQHFGDGTRLSIL.

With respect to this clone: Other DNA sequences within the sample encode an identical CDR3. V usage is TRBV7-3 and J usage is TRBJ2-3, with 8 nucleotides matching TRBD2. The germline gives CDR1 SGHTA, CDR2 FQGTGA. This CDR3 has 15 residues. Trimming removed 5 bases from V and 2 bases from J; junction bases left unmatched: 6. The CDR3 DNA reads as TGTGCCAGCAGCCCTCGGGGGGGAGACACAGATACGCAGTATTTT. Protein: CASSPRGGDTDTQYF.

CDR3 region: CASSLEGPYYGYTF. CDR3 coding DNA: TGTGCCAGCAGCTTAGAGGGCCCCTACTATGGCTACACCTTC. The V and J genes are TRBV5-6 and TRBJ1-2; no clear D. This CDR3 has 14 amino acids. Germline V gives CDR1 SGHDT, CDR2 YYEEEE. Trimming took off 2 bases at V and 3 bases at J, with 11 bases between the two ends.

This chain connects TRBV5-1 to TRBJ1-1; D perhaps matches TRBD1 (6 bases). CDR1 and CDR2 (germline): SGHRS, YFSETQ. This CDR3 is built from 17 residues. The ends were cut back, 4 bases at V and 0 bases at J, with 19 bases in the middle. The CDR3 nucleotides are TGCGCCAGCAGCCCCACTACCTCGACAGGAATGAACACTGAAGCTTTCTTT. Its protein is CASSPTTSTGMNTEAFF.

The CDR3 DNA is TGCGCCAGCAGCTTTTACTTTCGGGAGGAGCAGTTCTTC. Translated: CASSFYFREEQFF. The chain uses TRBV5-1 and TRBJ2-1; D might be TRBD2 (6 bases). There are 13 residues in the CDR3. Trimming stripped 2 bases from V and 10 bases from J, with 13 bases between. The germline gives CDR1 SGHRS, CDR2 YFSETQ.

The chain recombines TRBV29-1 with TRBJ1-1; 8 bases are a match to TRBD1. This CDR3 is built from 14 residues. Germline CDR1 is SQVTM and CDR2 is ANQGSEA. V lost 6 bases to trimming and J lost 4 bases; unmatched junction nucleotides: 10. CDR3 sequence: CSVTRDRWGTEAFF. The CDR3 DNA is TGCAGCGTAACTAGGGACAGGTGGGGCACTGAAGCTTTCTTT. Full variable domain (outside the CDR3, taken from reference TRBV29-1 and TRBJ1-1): SAVISQKPSRDICQRGTSLTIQCQVDSQVTMMFWYRQQPGQSLTLIATANQGSEATYESGFVIDKFPISRPNLTFSTLTVSNMSPEDSSIYLCSVTRDRWGTEAFFGQGTRLTVV.

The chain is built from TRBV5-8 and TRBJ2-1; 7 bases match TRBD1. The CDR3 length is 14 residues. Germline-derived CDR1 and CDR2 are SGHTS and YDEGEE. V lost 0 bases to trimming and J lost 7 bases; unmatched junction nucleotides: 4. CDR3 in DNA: TGTGCCAGCAGCTTGGAACAGGGGATGAATGAGCAGTTCTTC. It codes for CASSLEQGMNEQFF.

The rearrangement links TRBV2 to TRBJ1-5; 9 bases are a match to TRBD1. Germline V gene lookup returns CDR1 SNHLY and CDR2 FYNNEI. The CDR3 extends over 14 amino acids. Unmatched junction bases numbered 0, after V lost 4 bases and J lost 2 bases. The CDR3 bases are TGTGCCAGCAGTGGGACAGGGGGCAATCAGCCCCAGCATTTT. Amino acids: CASSGTGGNQPQHF.

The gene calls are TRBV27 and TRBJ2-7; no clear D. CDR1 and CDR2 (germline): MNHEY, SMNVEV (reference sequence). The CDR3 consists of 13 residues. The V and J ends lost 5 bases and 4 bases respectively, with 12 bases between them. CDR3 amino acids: CASSPRSGYEQYF. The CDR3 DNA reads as TGTGCCAGCAGTCCCCGGTCGGGTTACGAGCAGTACTTC.

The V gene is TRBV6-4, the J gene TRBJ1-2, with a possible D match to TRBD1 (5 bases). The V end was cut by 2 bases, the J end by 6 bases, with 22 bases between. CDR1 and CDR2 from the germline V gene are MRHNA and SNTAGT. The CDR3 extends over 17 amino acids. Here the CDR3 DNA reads TGTGCCAGCAGTGACCCGGGAGCCCTCGGTGGCAGGGATGGCTACACCTTC. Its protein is CASSDPGALGGRDGYTF.

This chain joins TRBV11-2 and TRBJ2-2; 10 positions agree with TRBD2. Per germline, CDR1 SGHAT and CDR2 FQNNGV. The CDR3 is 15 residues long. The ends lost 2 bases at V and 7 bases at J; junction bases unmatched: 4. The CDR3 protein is CASSLTAGGHGELFF. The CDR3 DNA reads TGTGCCAGCAGCTTAACAGCGGGGGGGCACGGGGAGCTGTTTTTT.

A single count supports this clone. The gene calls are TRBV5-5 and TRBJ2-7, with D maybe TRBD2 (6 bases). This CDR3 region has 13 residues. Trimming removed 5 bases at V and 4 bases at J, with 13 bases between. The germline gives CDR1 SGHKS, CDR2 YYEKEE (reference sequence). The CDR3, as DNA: TGTGCCAGCAGGGTTTGGGGGAGGTACGAGCAGTACTTC. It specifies CASRVWGRYEQYF.

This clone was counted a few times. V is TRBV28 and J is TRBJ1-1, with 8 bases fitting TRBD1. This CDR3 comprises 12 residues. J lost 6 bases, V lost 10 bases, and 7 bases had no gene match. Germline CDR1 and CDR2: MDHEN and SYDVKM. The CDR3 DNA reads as TGTGCCACCAGGACAGGGAGGCCTGAAGCTTTCTTT. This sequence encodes CATRTGRPEAFF. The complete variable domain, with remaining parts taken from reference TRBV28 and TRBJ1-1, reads DVKVTQSSRYLVKRTGEKVFLECVQDMDHENMFWYRQDPGLGLRLIYFSYDVKMKEKGDIPEGYSVSREKKERFSLILESASTNQTSMYLCATRTGRPEAFFGQGTRLTVV.

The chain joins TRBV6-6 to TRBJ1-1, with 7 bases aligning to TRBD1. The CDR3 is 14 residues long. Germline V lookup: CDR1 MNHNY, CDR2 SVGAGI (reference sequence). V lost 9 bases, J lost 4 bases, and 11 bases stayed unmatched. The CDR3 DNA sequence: TGTGCCAGTGACCCCAACAGGGGAGGCACTGAAGCTTTCTTT. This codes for CASDPNRGGTEAFF.

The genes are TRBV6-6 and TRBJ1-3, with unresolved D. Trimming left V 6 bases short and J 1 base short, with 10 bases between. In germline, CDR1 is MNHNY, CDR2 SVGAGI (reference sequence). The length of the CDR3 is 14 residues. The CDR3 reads CASSEGRSGNTIYF. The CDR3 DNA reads TGTGCCAGCAGCGAAGGGAGGTCTGGAAACACCATATATTTT.

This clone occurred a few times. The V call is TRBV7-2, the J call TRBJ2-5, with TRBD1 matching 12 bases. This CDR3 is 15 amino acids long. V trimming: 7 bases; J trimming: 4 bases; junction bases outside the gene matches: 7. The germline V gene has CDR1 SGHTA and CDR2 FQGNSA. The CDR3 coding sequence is TGTGCCAGCACTCAGGGACAGGGGGCTTTAGAGACCCAGTACTTC. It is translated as CASTQGQGALETQYF.

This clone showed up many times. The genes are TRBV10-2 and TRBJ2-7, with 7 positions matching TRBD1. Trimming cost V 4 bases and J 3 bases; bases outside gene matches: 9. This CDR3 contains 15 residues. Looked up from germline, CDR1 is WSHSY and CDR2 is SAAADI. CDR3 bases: TGCGCCAGCAGTGTCTCCAACAGGGGTTACTACGAGCAGTACTTC. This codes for CASSVSNRGYYEQYF.

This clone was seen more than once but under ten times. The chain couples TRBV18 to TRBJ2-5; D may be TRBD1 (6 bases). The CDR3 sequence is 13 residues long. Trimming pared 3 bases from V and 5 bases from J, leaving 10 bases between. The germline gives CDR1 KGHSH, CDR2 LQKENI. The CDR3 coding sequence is TGTGCCAGCTCACCCCAGGGGCTGGAGACCCAGTACTTC. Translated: CASSPQGLETQYF. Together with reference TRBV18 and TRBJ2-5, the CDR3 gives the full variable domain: NAGVMQNPRHLVRRRGQEARLRCSPMKGHSHVYWYRQLPEEGLKFMVYLQKENIIDESGMPKERFSAEFPKEGPSILRIQQVVRGDSAAYFCASSPQGLETQYFGPGTRLLVL.

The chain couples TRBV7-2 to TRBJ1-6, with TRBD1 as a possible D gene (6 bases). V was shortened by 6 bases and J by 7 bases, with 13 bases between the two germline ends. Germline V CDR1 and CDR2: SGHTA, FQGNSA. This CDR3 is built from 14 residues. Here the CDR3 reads CASSSGTLNSPLHF. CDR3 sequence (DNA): TGTGCCAGCAGTTCCGGGACACTCAATTCACCCCTCCACTTT.

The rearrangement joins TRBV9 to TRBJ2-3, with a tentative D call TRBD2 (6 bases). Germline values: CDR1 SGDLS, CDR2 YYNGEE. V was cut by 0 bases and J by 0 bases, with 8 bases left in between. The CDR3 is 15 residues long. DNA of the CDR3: TGTGCCAGCAGCGTAGGAGGGAGGAGCACAGATACGCAGTATTTT. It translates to CASSVGGRSTDTQYF.